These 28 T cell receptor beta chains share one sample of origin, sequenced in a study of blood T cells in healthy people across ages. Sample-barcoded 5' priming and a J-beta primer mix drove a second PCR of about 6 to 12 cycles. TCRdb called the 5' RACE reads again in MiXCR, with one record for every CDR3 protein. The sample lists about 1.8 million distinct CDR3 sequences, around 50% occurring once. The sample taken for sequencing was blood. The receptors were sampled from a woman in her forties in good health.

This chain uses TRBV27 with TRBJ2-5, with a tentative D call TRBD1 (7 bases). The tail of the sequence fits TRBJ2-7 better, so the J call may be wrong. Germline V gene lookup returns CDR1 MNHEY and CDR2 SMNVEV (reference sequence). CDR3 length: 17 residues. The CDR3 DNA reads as TGTGCCAGCAGAACCGCCCCGGGGGCAGGGGGTTTTTACGAGCAGTACTTC. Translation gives CASRTAPGAGGFYEQYF.

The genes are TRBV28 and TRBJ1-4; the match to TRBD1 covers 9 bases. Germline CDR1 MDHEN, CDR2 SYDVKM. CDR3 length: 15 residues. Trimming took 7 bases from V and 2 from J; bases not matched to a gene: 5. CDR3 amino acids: CASNQQGATNEKLFF. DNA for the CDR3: TGTGCCAGCAACCAACAGGGGGCCACTAATGAAAAACTGTTTTTT.

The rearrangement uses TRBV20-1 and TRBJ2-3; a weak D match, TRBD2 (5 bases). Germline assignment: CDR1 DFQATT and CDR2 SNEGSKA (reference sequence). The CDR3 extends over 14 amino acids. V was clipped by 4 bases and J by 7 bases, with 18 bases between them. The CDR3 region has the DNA TGCAGTGCTACTCGGGGTGGGGTAGGGTATACGCAGTATTTT. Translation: CSATRGGVGYTQYF.

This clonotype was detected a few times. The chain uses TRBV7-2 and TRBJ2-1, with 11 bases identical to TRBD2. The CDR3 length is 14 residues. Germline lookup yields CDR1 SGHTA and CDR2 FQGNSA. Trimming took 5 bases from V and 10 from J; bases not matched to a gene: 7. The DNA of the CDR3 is TGTGCCAGCAGCGGGACTAGCGGACCGGGGGAGCAGTTCTTC. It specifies CASSGTSGPGEQFF.

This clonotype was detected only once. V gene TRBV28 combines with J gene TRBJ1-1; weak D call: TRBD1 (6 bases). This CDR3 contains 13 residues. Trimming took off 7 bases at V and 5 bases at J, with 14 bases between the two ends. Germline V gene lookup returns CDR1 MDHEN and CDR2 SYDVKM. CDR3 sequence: CASTQGGLTEAFF. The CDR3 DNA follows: TGTGCCAGCACCCAAGGGGGGCTTACTGAAGCTTTCTTT.

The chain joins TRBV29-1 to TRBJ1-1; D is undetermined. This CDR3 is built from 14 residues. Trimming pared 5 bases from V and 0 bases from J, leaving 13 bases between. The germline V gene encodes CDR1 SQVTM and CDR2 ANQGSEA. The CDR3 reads CSVQAGRLNTEAFF. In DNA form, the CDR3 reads TGCAGCGTTCAAGCAGGTCGGTTGAACACTGAAGCTTTCTTT. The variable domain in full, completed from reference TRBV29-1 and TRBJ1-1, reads SAVISQKPSRDICQRGTSLTIQCQVDSQVTMMFWYRQQPGQSLTLIATANQGSEATYESGFVIDKFPISRPNLTFSTLTVSNMSPEDSSIYLCSVQAGRLNTEAFFGQGTRLTVV.

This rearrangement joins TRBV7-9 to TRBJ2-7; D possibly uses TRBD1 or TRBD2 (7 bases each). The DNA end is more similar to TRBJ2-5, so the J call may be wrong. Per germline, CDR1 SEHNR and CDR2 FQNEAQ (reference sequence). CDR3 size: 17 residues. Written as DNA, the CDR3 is TGTGCCAGCAGCTCGACCCCCAGACAGGGAGGGTTGGAGACCCAGTACTTC. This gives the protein CASSSTPRQGGLETQYF.

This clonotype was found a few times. Here the CDR3 reads CASSGGRGRADTQYF. In DNA form, the CDR3 reads TGTGCCAGCAGTGGTGGCAGGGGCAGGGCAGATACGCAGTATTTT. The V gene is TRBV2, the J gene TRBJ2-3; perhaps TRBD1 as D (6 bases). This CDR3 comprises 15 residues. The V end lost 4 bases, the J end lost 4 bases, and 15 bases lay between the germline ends. Germline V gene data show CDR1 as SNHLY and CDR2 as FYNNEI. The whole variable domain, remainder taken from reference TRBV2 and TRBJ2-3, is EPEVTQTPSHQVTQMGQEVILRCVPISNHLYFYWYRQILGQKVEFLVSFYNNEISEKSEIFDDQFSVERPDGSNFTLKIRSTKLEDSAMYFCASSGGRGRADTQYFGPGTRLTVL.

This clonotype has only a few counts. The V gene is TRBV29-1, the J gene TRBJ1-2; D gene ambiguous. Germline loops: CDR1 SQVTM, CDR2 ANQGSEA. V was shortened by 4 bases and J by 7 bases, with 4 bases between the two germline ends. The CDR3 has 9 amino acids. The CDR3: CSVGSGYTF. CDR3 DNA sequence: TGCAGCGTTGGATCTGGCTACACCTTC. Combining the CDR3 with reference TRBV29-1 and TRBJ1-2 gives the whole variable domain SAVISQKPSRDICQRGTSLTIQCQVDSQVTMMFWYRQQPGQSLTLIATANQGSEATYESGFVIDKFPISRPNLTFSTLTVSNMSPEDSSIYLCSVGSGYTFGSGTRLTVV.

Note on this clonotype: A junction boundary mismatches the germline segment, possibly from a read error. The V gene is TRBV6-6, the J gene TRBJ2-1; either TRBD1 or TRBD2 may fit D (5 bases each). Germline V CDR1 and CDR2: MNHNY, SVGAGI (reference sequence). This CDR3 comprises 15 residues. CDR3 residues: CAGSGGGAGANELFF. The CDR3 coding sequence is TGTGCCGGCAGTGGGGGTGGGGCCGGCGCAAATGAGCTGTTCTTC.

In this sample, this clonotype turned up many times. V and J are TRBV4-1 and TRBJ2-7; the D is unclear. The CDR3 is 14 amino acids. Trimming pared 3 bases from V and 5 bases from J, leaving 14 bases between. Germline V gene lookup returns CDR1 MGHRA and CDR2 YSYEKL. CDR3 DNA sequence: TGCGCCAGCAGCCATGCTTCCTTGGACCACGAGCAGTACTTC. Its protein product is CASSHASLDHEQYF.

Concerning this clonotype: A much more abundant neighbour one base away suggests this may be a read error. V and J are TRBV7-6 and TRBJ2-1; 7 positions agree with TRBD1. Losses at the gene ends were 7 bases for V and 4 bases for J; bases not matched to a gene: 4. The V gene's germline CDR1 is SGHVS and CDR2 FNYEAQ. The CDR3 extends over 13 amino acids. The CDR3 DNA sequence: TGTGCCAGCACCCTGGGACAGTACAATGAGCAGTTCTTC. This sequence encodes CASTLGQYNEQFF.

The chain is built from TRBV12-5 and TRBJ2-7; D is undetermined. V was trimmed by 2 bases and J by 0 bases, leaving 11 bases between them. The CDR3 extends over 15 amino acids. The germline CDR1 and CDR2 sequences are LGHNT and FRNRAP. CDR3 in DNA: TGTGCTAGTGGTTTGTCCTTTACAAGCTCCTACGAGCAGTACTTC. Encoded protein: CASGLSFTSSYEQYF.

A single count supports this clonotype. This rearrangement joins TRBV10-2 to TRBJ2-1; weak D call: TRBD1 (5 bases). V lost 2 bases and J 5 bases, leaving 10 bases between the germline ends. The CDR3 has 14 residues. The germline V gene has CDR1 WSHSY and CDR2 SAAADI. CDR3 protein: CASSETGPNNEQFF. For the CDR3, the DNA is TGCGCCAGCAGTGAGACAGGACCGAACAATGAGCAGTTCTTC.

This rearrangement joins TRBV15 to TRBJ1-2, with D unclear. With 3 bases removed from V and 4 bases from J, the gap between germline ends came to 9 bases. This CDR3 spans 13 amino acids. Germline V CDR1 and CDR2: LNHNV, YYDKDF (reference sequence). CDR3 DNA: TGTGCCACCAGCAGTACGGGGTTCTATGGCTACACCTTC. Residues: CATSSTGFYGYTF.

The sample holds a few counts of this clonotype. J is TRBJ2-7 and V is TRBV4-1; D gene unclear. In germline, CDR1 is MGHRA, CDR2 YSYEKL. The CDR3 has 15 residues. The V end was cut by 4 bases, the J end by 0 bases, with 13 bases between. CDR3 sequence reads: CASSRGTEPSYEQYF. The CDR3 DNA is TGCGCCAGCAGCCGAGGTACAGAGCCCTCCTACGAGCAGTACTTC.

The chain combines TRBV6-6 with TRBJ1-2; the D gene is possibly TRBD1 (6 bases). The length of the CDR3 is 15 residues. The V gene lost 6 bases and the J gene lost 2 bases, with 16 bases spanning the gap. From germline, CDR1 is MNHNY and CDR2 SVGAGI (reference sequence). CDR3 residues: CASRGGGQGNYGYTF. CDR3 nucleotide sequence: TGTGCCAGCAGGGGCGGGGGGCAGGGGAACTATGGCTACACCTTC.

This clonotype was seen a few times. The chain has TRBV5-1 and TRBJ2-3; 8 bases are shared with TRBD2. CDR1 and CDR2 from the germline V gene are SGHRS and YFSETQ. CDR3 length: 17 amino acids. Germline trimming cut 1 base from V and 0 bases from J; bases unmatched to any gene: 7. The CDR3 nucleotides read TGCGCCAGCAGCTTGCGACTAGCGACCTTTAGCACAGATACGCAGTATTTT. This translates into CASSLRLATFSTDTQYF. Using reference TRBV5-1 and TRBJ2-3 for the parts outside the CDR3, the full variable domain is KAGVTQTPRYLIKTRGQQVTLSCSPISGHRSVSWYQQTPGQGLQFLFEYFSETQRNKGNFPGRFSGRQFSNSRSEMNVSTLELGDSALYLCASSLRLATFSTDTQYFGPGTRLTVL.

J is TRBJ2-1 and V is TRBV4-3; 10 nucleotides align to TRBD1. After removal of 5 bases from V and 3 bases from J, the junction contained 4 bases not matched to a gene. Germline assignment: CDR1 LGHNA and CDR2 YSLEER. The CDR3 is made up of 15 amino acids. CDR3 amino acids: CASSETGGIYNEQFF. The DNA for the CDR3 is TGCGCCAGCAGCGAGACAGGGGGCATCTACAATGAGCAGTTCTTC.

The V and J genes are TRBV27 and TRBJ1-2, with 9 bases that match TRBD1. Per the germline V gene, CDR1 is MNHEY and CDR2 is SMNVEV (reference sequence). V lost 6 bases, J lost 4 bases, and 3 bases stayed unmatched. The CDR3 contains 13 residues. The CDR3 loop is CASRGGQGYGYTF. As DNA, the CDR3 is TGTGCCAGCAGGGGGGGACAGGGCTATGGCTACACCTTC.

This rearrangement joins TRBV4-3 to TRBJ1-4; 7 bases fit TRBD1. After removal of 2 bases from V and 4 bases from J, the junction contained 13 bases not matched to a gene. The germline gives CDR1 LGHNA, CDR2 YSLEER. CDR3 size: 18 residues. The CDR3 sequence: CASSQNLWDSPSNEKLFF. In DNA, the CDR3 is TGCGCCAGCAGCCAAAACCTTTGGGACAGTCCTAGTAATGAAAAACTGTTTTTT.

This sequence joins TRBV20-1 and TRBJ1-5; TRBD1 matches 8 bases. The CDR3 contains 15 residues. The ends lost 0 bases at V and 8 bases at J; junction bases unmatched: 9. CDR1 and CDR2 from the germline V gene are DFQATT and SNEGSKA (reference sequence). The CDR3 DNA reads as TGCAGTGCTAGAGATGGCCGGACAGGGAAGAAGCCCCAGCATTTT. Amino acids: CSARDGRTGKKPQHF.

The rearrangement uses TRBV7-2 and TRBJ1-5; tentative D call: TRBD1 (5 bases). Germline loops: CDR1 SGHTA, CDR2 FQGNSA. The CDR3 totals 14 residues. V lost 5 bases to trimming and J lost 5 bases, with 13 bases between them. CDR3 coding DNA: TGTGCCAGCAGCGACCGGGGACGAGATCAGCCCCAGCATTTT. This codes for CASSDRGRDQPQHF.

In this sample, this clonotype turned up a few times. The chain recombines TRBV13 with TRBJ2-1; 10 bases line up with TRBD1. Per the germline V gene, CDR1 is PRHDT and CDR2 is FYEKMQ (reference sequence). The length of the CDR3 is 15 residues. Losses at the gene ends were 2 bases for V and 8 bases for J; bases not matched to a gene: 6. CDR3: CASSLQDRGWYEQFF. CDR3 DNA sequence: TGTGCCAGCAGCTTACAGGACAGGGGGTGGTATGAGCAGTTCTTC.

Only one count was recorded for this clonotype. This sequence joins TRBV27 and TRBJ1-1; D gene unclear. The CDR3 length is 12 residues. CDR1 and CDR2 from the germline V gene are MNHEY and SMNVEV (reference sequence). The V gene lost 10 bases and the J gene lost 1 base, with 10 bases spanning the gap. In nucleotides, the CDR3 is TGTGCCACCCGACACCCGAACACTGAAGCTTTCTTT. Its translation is CATRHPNTEAFF.

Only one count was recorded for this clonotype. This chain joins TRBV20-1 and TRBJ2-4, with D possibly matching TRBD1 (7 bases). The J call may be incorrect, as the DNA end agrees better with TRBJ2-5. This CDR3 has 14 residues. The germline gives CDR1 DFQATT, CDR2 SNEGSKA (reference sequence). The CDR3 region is CSARLSQGGETQYF. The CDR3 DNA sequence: TGCAGTGCTAGACTCTCTCAGGGGGGAGAGACCCAGTACTTC.

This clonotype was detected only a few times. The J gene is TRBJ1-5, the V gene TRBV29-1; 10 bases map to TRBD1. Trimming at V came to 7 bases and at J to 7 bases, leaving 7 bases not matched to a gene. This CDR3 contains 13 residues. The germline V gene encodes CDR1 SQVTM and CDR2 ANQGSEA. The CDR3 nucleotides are TGCAGCGCCCGGACAGGGGGTGGGCAGCCCCAGCATTTT. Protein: CSARTGGGQPQHF.

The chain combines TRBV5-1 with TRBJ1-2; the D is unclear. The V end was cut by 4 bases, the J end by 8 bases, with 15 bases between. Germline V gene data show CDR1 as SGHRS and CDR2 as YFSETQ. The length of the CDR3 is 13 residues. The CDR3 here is CASSEEGGVGYTF. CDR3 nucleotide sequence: TGCGCCAGCAGCGAGGAGGGCGGTGTAGGCTACACCTTC.